This is a list of T cell receptor beta chains from one sample in a study of blood T cell repertoires in COVID-19. Clones were sequenced by immunoSEQ multiplex PCR, and TCRdb holds only the in-frame ones, with some missing. The profile shows under 25,000 clones, 83% of them singletons. The source material was peripheral blood. The receptors originated from a man between 65 and 80 years old with acute or convalescent COVID-19. Each CDR3 is given with its conserved first and last residue. A D gene is named only where the DNA matches it firmly. For some rows the clone size is stated as once, few or many, or as a class when expanded; others skip it.

j_gene: TRBJ2-1
v_gene: TRBV19
abundance: -
len: 15
d_gene: TRBD1
CDR3nt: TGTGCCAGTAGTGGAGGACAGGGGTCTCTAAATGAGCAGTTCTTC
CDR3aa: CASSGGQGSLNEQFF

j_gene: TRBJ2-5
v_gene: TRBV5-1
abundance: -
len: 15
d_gene: -
CDR3nt: TGCGCCAGCAGCTTGGGTCAGCCGGGGATAGAGACCCAGTACTTC
CDR3aa: CASSLGQPGIETQYF

j_gene: TRBJ2-7
v_gene: TRBV7-2
abundance: -
len: 14
d_gene: TRBD1
CDR3nt: TGTGCCAGCAGCTCACGACAGGGGTTGTACGAGCAGTACTTC
CDR3aa: CASSSRQGLYEQYF

j_gene: TRBJ1-4
v_gene: TRBV3-1/TRBV3-2
abundance: -
len: 13
d_gene: -
CDR3nt: TGTGCCAGCAGCTCACTCTCACCGGAAAAACTGTTTTTT
CDR3aa: CASSSLSPEKLFF

j_gene: TRBJ2-7
v_gene: TRBV5-1
abundance: -
len: 14
d_gene: TRBD1
CDR3nt: TGCGCCAGCAGCAGGGACAGGGGGCAGGGCGAGCAGTACTTC
CDR3aa: CASSRDRGQGEQYF

j_gene: TRBJ2-7
v_gene: TRBV7-2
abundance: -
len: 12
d_gene: -
CDR3nt: TGTGCCAGCAGCCATGACAACTACGAGCAGTACTTC
CDR3aa: CASSHDNYEQYF

j_gene: TRBJ2-2
v_gene: TRBV7-9
abundance: few
len: 16
d_gene: -
CDR3nt: TGTGCCAGCAGCAGGGTTGGGGGCGTTGACACCGGGGAGCTGTTTTTT
CDR3aa: CASSRVGGVDTGELFF

j_gene: TRBJ1-4
v_gene: TRBV2
abundance: -
len: 13
d_gene: -
CDR3nt: TGTGCCAGCAGCGGGGGGGAAGATGAAAAACTGTTTTTT
CDR3aa: CASSGGEDEKLFF

j_gene: TRBJ2-3
v_gene: TRBV30
abundance: -
len: 17
d_gene: -
CDR3nt: TGTGCCTGGACGACGGGGCAACCACCCAGGGGAACAGATACGCAGTATTTT
CDR3aa: CAWTTGQPPRGTDTQYF

j_gene: TRBJ1-2
v_gene: TRBV19
abundance: -
len: 14
d_gene: TRBD1
CDR3nt: TGTGCCAGTAGTAGGGGACAGGGCTCTTTTGGCTACACCTTC
CDR3aa: CASSRGQGSFGYTF

j_gene: TRBJ2-3
v_gene: TRBV11-2
abundance: -
len: 15
d_gene: TRBD1
CDR3nt: TGTGCCAGCAGCTTAGGGGGACAGGGTACAGATACGCAGTATTTT
CDR3aa: CASSLGGQGTDTQYF

j_gene: TRBJ1-4
v_gene: TRBV29-1
abundance: -
len: 12
d_gene: TRBD1
CDR3nt: TGCAGCGCCGGACAGGGGAATGAAAAACTGTTTTTT
CDR3aa: CSAGQGNEKLFF

j_gene: TRBJ2-7
v_gene: TRBV27
abundance: -
len: 16
d_gene: TRBD2
CDR3nt: TGTGCCAGCAGTCTCCCGCTAGCGGGGGGCCGCTACGAGCAGTACTTC
CDR3aa: CASSLPLAGGRYEQYF

j_gene: TRBJ2-7
v_gene: TRBV5-1
abundance: -
len: 13
d_gene: -
CDR3nt: TGCGCCAGCAGCTTGGACCTTACGGTGGAGCAGTACTTC
CDR3aa: CASSLDLTVEQYF

j_gene: TRBJ1-5
v_gene: TRBV4-2
abundance: -
len: 14
d_gene: TRBD1
CDR3nt: TGTGCCAGCAGCCAGGGACAGGGGAATCAGCCCCAGCATTTT
CDR3aa: CASSQGQGNQPQHF

j_gene: TRBJ1-3
v_gene: TRBV28
abundance: -
len: 16
d_gene: -
CDR3nt: TGTGCCAGCAGCATTCCCATGGGGGCGCCTGGAAACACCATATATTTT
CDR3aa: CASSIPMGAPGNTIYF

j_gene: TRBJ2-1
v_gene: TRBV28
abundance: once
len: 16
d_gene: TRBD2
CDR3nt: TGTGCCAGCAGTCATGGGACTAGGGGTATCTACAATGAGCAGTTCTTC
CDR3aa: CASSHGTRGIYNEQFF

j_gene: TRBJ1-2
v_gene: TRBV7-9
abundance: medium-sized
len: 14
d_gene: -
CDR3nt: TGTGCCAGCAGCTTAGTGGGCCGAAACTATGGCTACACCTTC
CDR3aa: CASSLVGRNYGYTF

j_gene: TRBJ1-1
v_gene: TRBV12-3/TRBV12-4
abundance: -
len: 11
d_gene: -
CDR3nt: TGTGCCTCGTCGACCGGGGTTGAAGCTTTCTTT
CDR3aa: CASSTGVEAFF

j_gene: TRBJ2-5
v_gene: TRBV15
abundance: -
len: 15
d_gene: -
CDR3nt: TGTGCCACCAGCAGAGATCCAGGGGCTCAAGAGACCCAGTACTTC
CDR3aa: CATSRDPGAQETQYF

j_gene: TRBJ2-2
v_gene: TRBV5-4
abundance: -
len: 15
d_gene: TRBD2
CDR3nt: TGTGCCAGCAGCCCGACTAGCGCGGACACCGGGGAGCTGTTTTTT
CDR3aa: CASSPTSADTGELFF

j_gene: TRBJ2-5
v_gene: TRBV7-8
abundance: once
len: 16
d_gene: -
CDR3nt: TGTGCCAGCAGCTTCCCTTACCGCCTAGGACAGGAGACCCAGTACTTC
CDR3aa: CASSFPYRLGQETQYF

j_gene: TRBJ1-5
v_gene: TRBV28
abundance: -
len: 14
d_gene: -
CDR3nt: TGTGCCAGCAGTATTGACAAATACTATCAGCCCCAGCATTTT
CDR3aa: CASSIDKYYQPQHF

j_gene: TRBJ1-3
v_gene: TRBV12-3/TRBV12-4
abundance: -
len: 11
d_gene: TRBD1
CDR3nt: TGTGCCAGCAGCCACAGGGGAACCATATATTTT
CDR3aa: CASSHRGTIYF

j_gene: TRBJ2-7
v_gene: TRBV4-3
abundance: -
len: 16
d_gene: TRBD2
CDR3nt: TGCGCCAGCAGCCAAGGGTTGACGGGGGGGAAGTACGAGCAGTACTTC
CDR3aa: CASSQGLTGGKYEQYF

j_gene: TRBJ1-2
v_gene: TRBV28
abundance: few
len: 12
d_gene: -
CDR3nt: TGTGCCAGCCGGGGTGAGAACTATGGCTACACCTTC
CDR3aa: CASRGENYGYTF

j_gene: TRBJ2-3
v_gene: TRBV5-4
abundance: -
len: 15
d_gene: TRBD2
CDR3nt: TGTGCCAGCAGCCCCAGACTAGCGGGGGGAGATACGCAGTATTTT
CDR3aa: CASSPRLAGGDTQYF

j_gene: TRBJ2-6
v_gene: TRBV19
abundance: once
len: 16
d_gene: TRBD1
CDR3nt: TGTGCCAGTAGTCTAGGGACAGTCTACGGGGCCAACGTCCTGACTTTC
CDR3aa: CASSLGTVYGANVLTF

j_gene: TRBJ2-1
v_gene: TRBV2
abundance: -
len: 15
d_gene: TRBD1
CDR3nt: TGTGCCAGCCACGGGGGGACAGGGTACTACAATGAGCAGTTCTTC
CDR3aa: CASHGGTGYYNEQFF

j_gene: TRBJ1-3
v_gene: TRBV18
abundance: -
len: 15
d_gene: -
CDR3nt: TGTGCCAGCTCACCAAGCGCCCAGGGAGGAAACACCATATATTTT
CDR3aa: CASSPSAQGGNTIYF

j_gene: TRBJ1-4
v_gene: TRBV28
abundance: -
len: 14
d_gene: -
CDR3nt: TGTGCCAGCAGCCTGACGGCCGGGGGTGAAAAACTGTTTTTT
CDR3aa: CASSLTAGGEKLFF

j_gene: TRBJ1-4
v_gene: TRBV2
abundance: -
len: 14
d_gene: -
CDR3nt: TGTGCCAGCACCTTGACAGGCTTTAATGAAAAACTGTTTTTT
CDR3aa: CASTLTGFNEKLFF

j_gene: TRBJ1-5
v_gene: TRBV19
abundance: -
len: 14
d_gene: -
CDR3nt: TGTGCCAGTAGTATAAGAGGGAGGGATCAGCCCCAGCATTTT
CDR3aa: CASSIRGRDQPQHF

j_gene: TRBJ1-4
v_gene: TRBV11-2
abundance: -
len: 15
d_gene: TRBD1
CDR3nt: TGTGCCAGCAGCTCCTCGACAGGGCGTGGAGAAAAACTGTTTTTT
CDR3aa: CASSSSTGRGEKLFF

j_gene: TRBJ1-1
v_gene: TRBV11-2
abundance: -
len: 13
d_gene: -
CDR3nt: TGTGCCAGCAGCTTTGGTCGGGGGGCGCGCGCTTTCTTT
CDR3aa: CASSFGRGARAFF

j_gene: TRBJ2-1
v_gene: TRBV19
abundance: -
len: 16
d_gene: -
CDR3nt: TGTGCCAGTAATCCCGCCGGGACAAGGGCCTACAATGAGCAGTTCTTC
CDR3aa: CASNPAGTRAYNEQFF

j_gene: TRBJ1-1
v_gene: TRBV10-3
abundance: -
len: 13
d_gene: -
CDR3nt: TGTGCCATCTCCGGGGACATGAACACTGAAGCTTTCTTT
CDR3aa: CAISGDMNTEAFF

j_gene: TRBJ2-2
v_gene: TRBV5-1
abundance: -
len: 15
d_gene: -
CDR3nt: TGCGCCAGCAGCTCAGGACAGACAATCACCGGGGAGCTGTTTTTT
CDR3aa: CASSSGQTITGELFF

j_gene: TRBJ2-7
v_gene: TRBV5-4
abundance: -
len: 16
d_gene: -
CDR3nt: TGTGCCAGCAGCCAGACCGCACTGACAGGTTCCTACGAGCAGTACTTC
CDR3aa: CASSQTALTGSYEQYF

j_gene: TRBJ1-2
v_gene: TRBV3-1/TRBV3-2
abundance: -
len: 15
d_gene: -
CDR3nt: TGTGCCAGCAGCCAAGATCGACACTCCGGAGGTGGCTACACCTTC
CDR3aa: CASSQDRHSGGGYTF

j_gene: TRBJ2-7
v_gene: TRBV9
abundance: -
len: 16
d_gene: TRBD2
CDR3nt: TGTGCCAGCAGCGTAGGGGGACTAGCGGGAGACTACGAGCAGTACTTC
CDR3aa: CASSVGGLAGDYEQYF

j_gene: TRBJ2-1
v_gene: TRBV5-1
abundance: -
len: 15
d_gene: TRBD2
CDR3nt: TGCGCCAGCAGCAGATCTAGCGGGGACTACAATGAGCAGTTCTTC
CDR3aa: CASSRSSGDYNEQFF

j_gene: TRBJ1-2
v_gene: TRBV30
abundance: -
len: 11
d_gene: -
CDR3nt: TGTGCCCGCGACACAGGGTATGGCTACACCTTC
CDR3aa: CARDTGYGYTF

j_gene: TRBJ2-1
v_gene: TRBV7-9
abundance: -
len: 13
d_gene: -
CDR3nt: TGTGCCAGCAGCCGGGGTGCCTACAATGAGCAGTTCTTC
CDR3aa: CASSRGAYNEQFF

j_gene: TRBJ2-7
v_gene: TRBV6-5
abundance: -
len: 12
d_gene: -
CDR3nt: TGTGCCAGCAGGGACAGCCCCTACGAGCAGTACTTC
CDR3aa: CASRDSPYEQYF